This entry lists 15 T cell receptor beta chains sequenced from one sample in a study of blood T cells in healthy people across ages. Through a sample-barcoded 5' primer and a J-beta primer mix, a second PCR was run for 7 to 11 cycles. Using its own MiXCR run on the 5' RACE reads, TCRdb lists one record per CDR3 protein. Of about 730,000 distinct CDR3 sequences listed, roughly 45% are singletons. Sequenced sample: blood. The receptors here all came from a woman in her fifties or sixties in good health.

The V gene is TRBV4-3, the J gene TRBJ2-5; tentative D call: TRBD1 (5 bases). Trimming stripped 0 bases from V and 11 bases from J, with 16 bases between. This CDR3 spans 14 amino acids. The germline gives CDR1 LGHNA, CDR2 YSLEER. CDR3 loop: CASSQDAGWNEQYF. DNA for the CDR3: TGCGCCAGCAGCCAAGATGCAGGGTGGAATGAGCAGTACTTC.

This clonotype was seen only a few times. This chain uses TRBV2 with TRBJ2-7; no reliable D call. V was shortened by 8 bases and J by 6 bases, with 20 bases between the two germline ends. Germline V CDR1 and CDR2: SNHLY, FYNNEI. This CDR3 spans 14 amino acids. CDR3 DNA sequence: TGTGCCAGCGGGGAAGGTGCGGTTCCAGCCGAGCAGTACTTC. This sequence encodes CASGEGAVPAEQYF. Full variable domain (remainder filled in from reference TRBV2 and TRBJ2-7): EPEVTQTPSHQVTQMGQEVILRCVPISNHLYFYWYRQILGQKVEFLVSFYNNEISEKSEIFDDQFSVERPDGSNFTLKIRSTKLEDSAMYFCASGEGAVPAEQYFGPGTRLTVT.

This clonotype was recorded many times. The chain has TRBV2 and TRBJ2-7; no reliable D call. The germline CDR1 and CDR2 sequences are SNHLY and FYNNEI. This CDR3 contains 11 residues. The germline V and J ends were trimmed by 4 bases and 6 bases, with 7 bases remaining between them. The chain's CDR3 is CASSVQIEQYF. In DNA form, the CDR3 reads TGTGCCAGCAGTGTCCAGATCGAGCAGTACTTC.

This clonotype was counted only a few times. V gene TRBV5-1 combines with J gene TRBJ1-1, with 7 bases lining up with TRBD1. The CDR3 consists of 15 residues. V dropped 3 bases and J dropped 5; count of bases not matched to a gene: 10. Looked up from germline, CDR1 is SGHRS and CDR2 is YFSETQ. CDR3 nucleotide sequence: TGCGCCAGCAGCTGGAATACAGGGGAAGGTACTGAAGCTTTCTTT. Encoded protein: CASSWNTGEGTEAFF.

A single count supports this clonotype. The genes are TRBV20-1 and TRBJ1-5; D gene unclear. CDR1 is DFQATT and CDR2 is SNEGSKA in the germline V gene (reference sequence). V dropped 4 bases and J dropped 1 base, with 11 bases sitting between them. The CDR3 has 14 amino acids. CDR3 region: CSANPGRSNQPQHF. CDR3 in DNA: TGCAGTGCTAACCCCGGACGGAGCAATCAGCCCCAGCATTTT.

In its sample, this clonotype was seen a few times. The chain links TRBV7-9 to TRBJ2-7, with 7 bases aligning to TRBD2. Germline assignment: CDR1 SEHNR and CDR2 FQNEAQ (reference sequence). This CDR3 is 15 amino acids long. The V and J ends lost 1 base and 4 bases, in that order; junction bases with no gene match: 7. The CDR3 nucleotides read TGTGCCAGCAGCTTAGTGCGAGCGGGAAGATACGAGCAGTACTTC. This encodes CASSLVRAGRYEQYF.

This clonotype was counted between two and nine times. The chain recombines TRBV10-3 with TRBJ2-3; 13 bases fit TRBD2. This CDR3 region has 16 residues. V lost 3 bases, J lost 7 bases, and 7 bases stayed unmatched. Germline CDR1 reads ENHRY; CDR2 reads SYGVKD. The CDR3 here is CAISDLTSGRANTQYF. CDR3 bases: TGTGCCATCAGTGACCTCACTAGCGGGAGGGCCAATACGCAGTATTTT.

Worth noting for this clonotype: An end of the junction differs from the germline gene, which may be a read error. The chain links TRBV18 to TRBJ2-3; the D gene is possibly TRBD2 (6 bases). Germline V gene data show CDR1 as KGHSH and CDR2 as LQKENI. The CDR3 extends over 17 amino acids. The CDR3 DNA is TGTGCCGGCTCACCACCGGTGGGGGGACCCGGCACAGATACGCAGTATTTT. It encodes CAGSPPVGGPGTDTQYF.

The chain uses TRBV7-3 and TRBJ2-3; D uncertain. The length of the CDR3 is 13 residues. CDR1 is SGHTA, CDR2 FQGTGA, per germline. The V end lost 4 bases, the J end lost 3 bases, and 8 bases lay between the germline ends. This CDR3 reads CASSSPQTDTQYF. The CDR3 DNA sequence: TGTGCCAGCAGCTCCCCTCAGACAGATACGCAGTATTTT.

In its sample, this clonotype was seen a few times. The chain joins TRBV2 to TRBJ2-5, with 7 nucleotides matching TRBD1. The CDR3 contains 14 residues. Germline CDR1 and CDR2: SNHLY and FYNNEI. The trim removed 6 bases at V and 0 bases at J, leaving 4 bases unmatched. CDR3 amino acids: CASSQQGNQETQYF. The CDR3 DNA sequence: TGTGCCAGCAGCCAACAGGGGAACCAAGAGACCCAGTACTTC.

The CDR3 loop reads CASSAGTANYEQYF. CDR3 DNA: TGCGCCAGCAGCGCCGGGACAGCAAACTACGAGCAGTACTTC. V and J are TRBV5-1 and TRBJ2-7; 7 bases map to TRBD1. The CDR3 loop spans 14 amino acids. Germline CDR1 is SGHRS and CDR2 is YFSETQ. Trimming removed 4 bases from V and 3 bases from J; junction bases left unmatched: 7.

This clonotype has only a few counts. This CDR3 reads CASRGPGQLYYEQYF. The CDR3 DNA reads TGTGCCAGCAGAGGACCGGGACAGCTGTACTACGAGCAGTACTTC. This rearrangement joins TRBV6-5 to TRBJ2-7, with 7 bases matching TRBD1. The CDR3 contains 15 residues. V lost 6 bases and J lost 3; bases outside the gene matches: 11. CDR1 MNHEY and CDR2 SVGAGI come from the germline V gene.

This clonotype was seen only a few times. The CDR3, as DNA: TGTGCCAGCAGTTTTGATCGAGCGGGGGTCAGGACAGATACGCAGTATTTT. Protein: CASSFDRAGVRTDTQYF. This chain links TRBV27 with TRBJ2-3; 8 nucleotides line up with TRBD2. Germline CDR1 MNHEY, CDR2 SMNVEV (reference sequence). V gave up 3 bases and J gave up 3 bases; unmatched junction bases: 11. The length of the CDR3 is 17 residues.

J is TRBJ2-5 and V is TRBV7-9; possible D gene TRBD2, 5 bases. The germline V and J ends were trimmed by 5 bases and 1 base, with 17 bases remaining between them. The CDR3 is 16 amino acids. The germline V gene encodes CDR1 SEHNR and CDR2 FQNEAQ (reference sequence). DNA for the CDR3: TGTGCCAGCAGCCGGGGAAATCCAACCCTCCAAGAGACCCAGTACTTC. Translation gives CASSRGNPTLQETQYF.

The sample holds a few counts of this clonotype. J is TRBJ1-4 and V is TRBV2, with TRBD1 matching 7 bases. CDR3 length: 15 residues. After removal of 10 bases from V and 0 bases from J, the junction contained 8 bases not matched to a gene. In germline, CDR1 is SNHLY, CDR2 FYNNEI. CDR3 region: CATTGKRATNEKLFF. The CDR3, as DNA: TGTGCCACGACAGGGAAGAGGGCAACTAATGAAAAACTGTTTTTT. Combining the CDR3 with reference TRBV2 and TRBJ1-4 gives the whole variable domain EPEVTQTPSHQVTQMGQEVILRCVPISNHLYFYWYRQILGQKVEFLVSFYNNEISEKSEIFDDQFSVERPDGSNFTLKIRSTKLEDSAMYFCATTGKRATNEKLFFGSGTQLSVL.